A single sample gave rise to the 3 T cell receptor beta chains below, sequenced in a study of T cell responses to AZD1222 COVID-19 vaccine. This table comes from immunoSEQ multiplex PCR, and its TCRdb copy is limited to in-frame clones, with some not included. The repertoire holds about 98,000 clones, with around 90% as singletons. Sequencing used peripheral blood, obtained on day 0 of AZD1222 vaccination. The receptors derive from an adult in good health.

The chain couples TRBV27 to TRBJ1-1; D gene ambiguous. This CDR3 region has 14 residues. With 0 bases removed from V and 5 bases from J, the gap between germline ends came to 10 bases. The germline V gene encodes CDR1 MNHEY and CDR2 SMNVEV (reference sequence). DNA of the CDR3: TGTGCCAGCAGTTTATCAGGGTACGAAACTGAAGCTTTCTTT. This codes for CASSLSGYETEAFF.

The chain links TRBV7-9 to TRBJ2-1, with a tentative D call TRBD1 (5 bases). V was cut by 3 bases and J by 0 bases, with 12 bases left in between. Germline values: CDR1 SEHNR, CDR2 FQNEAQ (reference sequence). This CDR3 has 16 amino acids. The CDR3 bases are TGTGCCAGCAGCTTGGGGCGGACGAGCTCCTACAATGAGCAGTTCTTC. Amino acid sequence: CASSLGRTSSYNEQFF. The variable domain in full, completed from reference TRBV7-9 and TRBJ2-1, reads DTGVSQNPRHKITKRGQNVTFRCDPISEHNRLYWYRQTLGQGPEFLTYFQNEAQLEKSRLLSDRFSAERPKGSFSTLEIQRTEQGDSAMYLCASSLGRTSSYNEQFFGPGTRLTVL.

V usage is TRBV6-2 or TRBV6-3 and J usage is TRBJ1-1; D unresolved. Germline CDR1 MNHEY, CDR2 SVGEGT. The CDR3 totals 14 residues. The V and J ends lost 4 bases and 1 base respectively, with 10 bases between them. CDR3 sequence (DNA): TGTGCCAGCAGTTCTCGACACAAGAACACTGAAGCTTTCTTT. Its translation: CASSSRHKNTEAFF.